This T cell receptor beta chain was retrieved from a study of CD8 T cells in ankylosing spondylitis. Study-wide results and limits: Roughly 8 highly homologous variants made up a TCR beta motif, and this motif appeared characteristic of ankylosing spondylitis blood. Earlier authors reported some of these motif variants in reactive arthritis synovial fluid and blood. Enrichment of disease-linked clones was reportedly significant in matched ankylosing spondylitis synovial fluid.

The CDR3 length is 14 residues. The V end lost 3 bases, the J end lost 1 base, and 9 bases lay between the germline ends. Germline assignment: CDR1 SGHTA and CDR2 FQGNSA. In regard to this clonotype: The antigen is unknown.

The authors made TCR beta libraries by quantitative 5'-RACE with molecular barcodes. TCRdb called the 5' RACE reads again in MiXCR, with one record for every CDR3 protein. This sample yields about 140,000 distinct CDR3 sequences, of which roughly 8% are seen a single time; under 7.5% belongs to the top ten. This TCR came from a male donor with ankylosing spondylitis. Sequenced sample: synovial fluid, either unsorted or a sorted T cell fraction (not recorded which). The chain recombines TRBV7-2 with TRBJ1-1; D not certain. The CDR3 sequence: CASSFGLQNTEAFF. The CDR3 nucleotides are TGTGCCAGCAGCTTTGGACTTCAGAACACTGAAGCTTTCTTT.